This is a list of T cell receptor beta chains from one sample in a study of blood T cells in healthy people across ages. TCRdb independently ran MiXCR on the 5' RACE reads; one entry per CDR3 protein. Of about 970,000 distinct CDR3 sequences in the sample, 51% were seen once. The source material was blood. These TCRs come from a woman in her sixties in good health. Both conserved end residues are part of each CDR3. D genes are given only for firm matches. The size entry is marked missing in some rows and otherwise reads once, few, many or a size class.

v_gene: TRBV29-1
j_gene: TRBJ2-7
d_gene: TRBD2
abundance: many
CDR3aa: CSAWTSGDYEQYF
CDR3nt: TGCAGCGCCTGGACTAGCGGGGACTACGAGCAGTACTTC

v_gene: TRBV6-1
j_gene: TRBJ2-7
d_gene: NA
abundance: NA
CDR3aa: CASRHDFDRWIYEQYF
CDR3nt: TGTGCCAGCCGCCATGACTTCGACAGGTGGATCTACGAACAGTACTTC

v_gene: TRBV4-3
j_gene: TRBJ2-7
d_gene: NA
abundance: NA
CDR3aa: CASSHLPNTQYF
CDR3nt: TGCGCCAGCAGCCACCTGCCGAACACCCAGTACTTC

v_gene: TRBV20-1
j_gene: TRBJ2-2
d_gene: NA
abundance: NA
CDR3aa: CSARAGIVPGELFF
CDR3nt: TGCAGTGCTAGAGCCGGGATCGTTCCCGGGGAGCTGTTTTTT

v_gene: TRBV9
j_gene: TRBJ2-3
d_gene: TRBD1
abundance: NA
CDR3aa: CARSARQGRTDTQYF
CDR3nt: TGTGCCAGGAGCGCCAGACAGGGACGCACAGATACGCAGTATTTT

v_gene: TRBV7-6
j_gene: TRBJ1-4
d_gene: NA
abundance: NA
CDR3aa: CASSLYTGKATNEKLFF
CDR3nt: TGTGCCAGCAGCTTATATACAGGGAAGGCAACTAATGAAAAACTGTTTTTT

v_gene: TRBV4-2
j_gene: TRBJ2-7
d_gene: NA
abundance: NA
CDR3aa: CASSPPTAYEQYF
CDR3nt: TGTGCCAGCAGCCCCCCGACAGCCTACGAGCAGTACTTC

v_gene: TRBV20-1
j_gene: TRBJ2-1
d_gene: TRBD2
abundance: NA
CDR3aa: CSAREPAGNYNEQFF
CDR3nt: TGCAGTGCTAGAGAACCAGCGGGAAATTACAATGAGCAGTTCTTC

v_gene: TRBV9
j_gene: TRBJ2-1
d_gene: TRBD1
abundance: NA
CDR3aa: CASSADGQGFNEQFF
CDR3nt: TGTGCCAGCAGCGCCGACGGACAGGGTTTCAATGAGCAGTTCTTC

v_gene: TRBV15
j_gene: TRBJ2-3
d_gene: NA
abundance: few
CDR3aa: CATSRDITDTQYF
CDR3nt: TGTGCCACCAGCAGGGACATTACAGATACGCAGTATTTT

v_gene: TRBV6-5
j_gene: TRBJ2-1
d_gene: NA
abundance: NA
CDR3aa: CASSRDREQFF
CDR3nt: TGTGCCAGCAGTCGAGACAGGGAGCAGTTCTTC

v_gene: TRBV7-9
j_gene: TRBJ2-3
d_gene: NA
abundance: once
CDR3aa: CASSLAGAREDTQYF
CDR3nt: TGTGCCAGCAGCTTAGCAGGGGCCAGGGAAGATACGCAGTATTTT

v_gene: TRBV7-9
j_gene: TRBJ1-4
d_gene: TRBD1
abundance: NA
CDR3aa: CASTSGGTGEKLFF
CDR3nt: TGTGCCAGCACCAGCGGGGGGACAGGGGAAAAACTGTTTTTT

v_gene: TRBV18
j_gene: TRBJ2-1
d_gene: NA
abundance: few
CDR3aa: CASSASSNEQFF
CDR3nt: TGTGCCAGCTCAGCGAGTTCCAATGAGCAGTTCTTC

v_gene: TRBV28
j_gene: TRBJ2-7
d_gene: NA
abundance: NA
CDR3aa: CASSFKGTIRAKYEQYF
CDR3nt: TGTGCCAGCAGTTTTAAGGGGACAATCAGGGCCAAATACGAGCAGTACTTC

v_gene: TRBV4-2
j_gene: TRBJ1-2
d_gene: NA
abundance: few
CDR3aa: CASSQDQQGRYGYTF
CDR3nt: TGTGCCAGCAGCCAAGATCAGCAGGGGCGCTATGGCTACACCTTC

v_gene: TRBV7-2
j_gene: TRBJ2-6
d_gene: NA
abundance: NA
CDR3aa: CASSLSSFSGANVLTF
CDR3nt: TGTGCCAGCAGCTTATCGTCTTTCTCTGGGGCCAACGTCCTGACTTTC